What follows is one T cell receptor beta chain and its context. The data belong to a study of blood T cell repertoires in COVID-19. The CDR3 consists of 13 residues. Germline V CDR1 and CDR2: MNHEY, SVGAGI. Trimming took off 7 bases at V and 7 bases at J, with 14 bases between the two ends. A Seattle source enrolled patients during active infection and followed them longitudinally. Sequencing used immunoSEQ multiplex PCR; TCRdb keeps in-frame clones, though not all of them. Among hundreds of thousands of clones listed, roughly 90% were seen once. The sample taken for sequencing was peripheral blood. The rearrangement joins TRBV6-5 to TRBJ2-1; D is perhaps TRBD2 (5 bases). The TCR originated in a man between 18 and 35 years old with COVID-19, enrolled during active disease. The CDR3 sequence: CASTLAGGNEQFF. The DNA for the CDR3 is TGTGCCAGCACCCTGGCTGGCGGGAATGAGCAGTTCTTC.